These 24 T cell receptor beta chains share one sample of origin, sequenced in a study of cytomegalovirus exposure and HLA in healthy donors. The PCR was carried out with 60 Vbeta primers and 13 Jbeta primers. This table comes from immunoSEQ multiplex PCR, and its TCRdb copy is limited to in-frame clones, with some not included. The sample holds 70,000 to 100,000 clones; 80% are singletons and the top ten take 32%. Sequencing was performed on PBMCs. These receptors originate from a man over 45 in good health and CMV-seropositive.

This chain links TRBV11-2 with TRBJ2-1; D is undetermined. The CDR3 has 12 residues. V was clipped by 5 bases and J by 10 bases, with 12 bases between them. Germline values: CDR1 SGHAT, CDR2 FQNNGV. Here the CDR3 reads CASSPAPAEQFF. CDR3 nucleotide sequence: TGTGCCAGCAGCCCCGCCCCTGCGGAGCAGTTCTTC.

The chain is built from TRBV18 and TRBJ1-1, with a possible D match to TRBD1 (5 bases). Per germline, CDR1 KGHSH and CDR2 LQKENI. This CDR3 has 14 residues. The V and J ends lost 3 bases and 1 base respectively, with 9 bases between them. CDR3 residues: CASSPDSENTEAFF. CDR3 nucleotide sequence: TGTGCCAGCTCACCCGACAGCGAGAACACTGAAGCTTTCTTT.

V usage is TRBV19 and J usage is TRBJ2-5; 10 positions agree with TRBD1. The CDR3 has 16 amino acids. The germline V gene encodes CDR1 LNHDA and CDR2 SQIVND (reference sequence). The V gene end was trimmed by 1 base and the J gene end by 5 bases; junction bases not matched to a gene: 7. The CDR3 spells CASSIAWDRGRETQYF. DNA of the CDR3: TGTGCCAGTAGTATAGCCTGGGACAGGGGCAGGGAGACCCAGTACTTC.

The chain uses TRBV4-1 and TRBJ2-7; the D gene is possibly TRBD1 (6 bases). This CDR3 comprises 16 residues. Germline V gene data show CDR1 as MGHRA and CDR2 as YSYEKL. Between the trimmed V and J ends, which lost 4 bases and 3 bases, there was a span of 19 bases. The CDR3 DNA reads TGCGCCAGCAGCCGGTCGTCTCAGGGGTCGAACTACGAGCAGTACTTC. It yields the protein CASSRSSQGSNYEQYF.

The gene calls are TRBV4-2 and TRBJ2-7, with 11 bases lining up with TRBD2. The germline CDR1 and CDR2 sequences are LGHNA and YNFKEQ. V lost 1 base, J lost 1 base, and 3 bases stayed unmatched. The CDR3 extends over 16 amino acids. This CDR3 reads CASSQAGTSGSYEQYF. Written as DNA, the CDR3 is TGTGCCAGCAGCCAAGCCGGGACTAGCGGTTCCTACGAGCAGTACTTC.

J is TRBJ2-7 and V is TRBV18; D unclear. Germline assignment: CDR1 KGHSH and CDR2 LQKENI. The V and J ends lost 2 bases and 1 base respectively, with 6 bases between them. CDR3 length: 13 residues. CDR3: CASSPAQSYEQYF. Here the CDR3 DNA reads TGTGCCAGCTCACCAGCACAGTCCTACGAGCAGTACTTC.

The rearrangement links TRBV6-6 to TRBJ1-2; weak D call: TRBD1 (5 bases). V gave up 5 bases and J gave up 8 bases, with 15 bases separating them. CDR3 length equals 13 residues. Per germline, CDR1 MNHNY and CDR2 SVGAGI (reference sequence). CDR3 coding DNA: TGTGCCAGCAGTCAGACAGCGCTTGGGGGCTACACCTTC. This encodes CASSQTALGGYTF.

This chain uses TRBV2 with TRBJ1-1, with 7 positions matching TRBD1. The CDR3 is 16 residues long. The V gene end was trimmed by 5 bases and the J gene end by 0 bases; junction bases not matched to a gene: 9. The germline V gene encodes CDR1 SNHLY and CDR2 FYNNEI. The CDR3 DNA is TGTGCCAGCAGTATGGCGACAGGGCTTTTGAACACTGAAGCTTTCTTT. It codes for CASSMATGLLNTEAFF.

The chain joins TRBV5-1 to TRBJ2-7; 9 bases fit TRBD2. The CDR3 has 17 residues. V lost 6 bases and J lost 2; bases outside the gene matches: 15. Germline CDR1 SGHRS, CDR2 YFSETQ. CDR3 protein: CASTRMAAGGLPYEQYF. The CDR3 nucleotides read TGCGCCAGCACACGGATGGCGGCGGGAGGGCTTCCCTACGAGCAGTACTTC.

This clone was seen only once. The gene calls are TRBV11-2 and TRBJ2-5, with D possibly TRBD1 on 5 matching bases. The CDR3 sequence is 14 residues long. The ends were cut back, 1 base at V and 2 bases at J, with 8 bases in the middle. Per the germline V gene, CDR1 is SGHAT and CDR2 is FQNNGV. CDR3 nucleotide sequence: TGTGCCAGCAGCTTAGTTACAGGACAAGAGACCCAGTACTTC. Protein product: CASSLVTGQETQYF.

This rearrangement joins TRBV7-2 to TRBJ1-2; TRBD1 might be the D (5 bases). Trimming shortened V by 7 bases and J by 2 bases, and 14 bases separated the two germline ends. Germline CDR1 and CDR2: SGHTA and FQGNSA. This CDR3 comprises 14 residues. The DNA of the CDR3 is TGTGCCAGCACCCCGGACACATCGAACTATGGCTACACCTTC. This encodes CASTPDTSNYGYTF.

V usage is TRBV10-3 and J usage is TRBJ1-3; 8 bases map to TRBD1. Germline trimming cut 6 bases from V and 2 bases from J; bases unmatched to any gene: 9. There are 16 residues in the CDR3. Germline assignment: CDR1 ENHRY and CDR2 SYGVKD. CDR3: CAISEGQGGPGNTIYF. CDR3 nucleotides: TGTGCCATCAGCGAAGGACAGGGAGGGCCTGGAAACACCATATATTTT.

Points on this clone: Different DNA sequences within this sample yield the same CDR3. This chain joins TRBV18 and TRBJ1-5; 10 bases agree with TRBD1. The CDR3 contains 15 residues. Germline CDR1 reads KGHSH; CDR2 reads LQKENI. J lost 2 bases, V lost 3 bases, and 1 base had no gene match. CDR3 in DNA: TGTGCCAGCTCACCCGGGACAGGGGGCAATCAGCCCCAGCATTTT. Encoded protein: CASSPGTGGNQPQHF. The variable domain in full, completed from reference TRBV18 and TRBJ1-5, reads NAGVMQNPRHLVRRRGQEARLRCSPMKGHSHVYWYRQLPEEGLKFMVYLQKENIIDESGMPKERFSAEFPKEGPSILRIQQVVRGDSAAYFCASSPGTGGNQPQHFGDGTRLSIL.

V is TRBV15 and J is TRBJ2-2; D perhaps matches TRBD2 (5 bases). Per germline, CDR1 LNHNV and CDR2 YYDKDF (reference sequence). This CDR3 has 16 amino acids. V was trimmed by 0 bases and J by 1 base, leaving 9 bases between them. CDR3 residues: CATSRDYGENTGELFF. The CDR3 DNA reads as TGTGCCACCAGCAGAGATTACGGGGAGAACACCGGGGAGCTGTTTTTT.

V usage is TRBV4-3 and J usage is TRBJ2-7; D gene ambiguous. The CDR3 is 15 amino acids. The V and J ends lost 0 bases and 2 bases respectively, with 11 bases between them. Per germline, CDR1 LGHNA and CDR2 YSLEER. CDR3 sequence: CASSQDRSVTYEQYF. In DNA, the CDR3 is TGCGCCAGCAGCCAAGATAGGAGCGTTACCTACGAGCAGTACTTC.

DNA of the CDR3: TGTGCCAGCAACGACCCCGGGACAGGGTACTACGAGCAGTACTTC. Protein sequence: CASNDPGTGYYEQYF. The J gene is TRBJ2-7, the V gene TRBV2; 9 positions match TRBD1. J lost 3 bases, V lost 7 bases, and 10 bases had no gene match. The CDR3 loop spans 15 amino acids. Germline CDR1 and CDR2: SNHLY and FYNNEI.

The chain joins TRBV6-5 to TRBJ1-5; possible D gene TRBD1, 6 bases. CDR1 MNHEY and CDR2 SVGAGI come from the germline V gene. This CDR3 comprises 15 residues. V gave up 2 bases and J gave up 3 bases, with 11 bases separating them. The CDR3 region is CASSYHRADNQPQHF. The CDR3 DNA reads as TGTGCCAGCAGTTACCACAGGGCGGACAATCAGCCCCAGCATTTT.

The rearrangement links TRBV9 to TRBJ1-3, with a tentative D call TRBD1 (6 bases). Germline values: CDR1 SGDLS, CDR2 YYNGEE. V was clipped by 0 bases and J by 0 bases, with 16 bases between them. The CDR3 is 18 residues long. The CDR3 loop reads CASSVAAGGHSSGNTIYF. The CDR3 bases are TGTGCCAGCAGCGTAGCGGCTGGGGGCCACAGCTCTGGAAACACCATATATTTT.

The genes are TRBV6-6 and TRBJ1-1; tentatively, D is TRBD1 (5 bases). Per the germline V gene, CDR1 is MNHNY and CDR2 is SVGAGI (reference sequence). The V gene lost 6 bases and the J gene lost 1 base, with 12 bases spanning the gap. The CDR3 is 14 residues long. In DNA, the CDR3 is TGTGCCAGCAGCCACGTCCAGGGGAACACTGAAGCTTTCTTT. Its translation: CASSHVQGNTEAFF.

V usage is TRBV5-1 and J usage is TRBJ2-3; the D gene is possibly TRBD2 (5 bases). The CDR3 spans 13 residues. V lost 4 bases and J lost 4, with 10 bases in between. Germline values: CDR1 SGHRS, CDR2 YFSETQ. The CDR3 region is CASSLSRADTQYF. The CDR3 DNA reads as TGCGCCAGCAGCCTATCGAGGGCAGATACGCAGTATTTT.

V is TRBV15 and J is TRBJ2-3, with TRBD1 matching 8 bases. V gave up 7 bases and J gave up 0 bases; unmatched junction bases: 9. Germline CDR1 and CDR2: LNHNV and YYDKDF (reference sequence). The CDR3 runs 16 residues. The CDR3: CATTFQRTGSTDTQYF. Written as DNA, the CDR3 is TGTGCCACCACCTTTCAACGGACAGGGAGCACAGATACGCAGTATTTT.

The chain has TRBV6-4 and TRBJ2-2, with 13 bases that match TRBD2. With 5 bases clipped from V and 5 bases from J, the junction kept 2 bases outside the gene matches. Per germline, CDR1 MRHNA and CDR2 SNTAGT. CDR3 length: 15 amino acids. CDR3 residues: CASSSLAGGTGELFF. As DNA, the CDR3 is TGTGCCAGCAGTTCACTAGCGGGAGGGACCGGGGAGCTGTTTTTT.

As for this clone: Other DNA sequences in the sample encode the same CDR3. The V and J genes are TRBV11-2 and TRBJ2-1, with TRBD2 identical over 10 bases. CDR3 size: 16 residues. Germline trimming cut 4 bases from V and 1 base from J; bases unmatched to any gene: 4. CDR1 and CDR2 from the germline V gene are SGHAT and FQNNGV. The CDR3 sequence is CASSYLAGVSYNEQFF. CDR3 coding DNA: TGTGCCAGCAGCTACCTAGCGGGAGTGTCCTACAATGAGCAGTTCTTC.

This chain uses TRBV7-9 with TRBJ2-5; 7 nucleotides line up with TRBD1. V shed 3 bases and J 5 bases; nucleotides not matched to a gene: 6. This CDR3 contains 14 residues. From germline, CDR1 is SEHNR and CDR2 FQNEAQ (reference sequence). In DNA, the CDR3 is TGTGCCAGCAGCTTTTCCGGGACAGATGAGACCCAGTACTTC. Amino acid sequence: CASSFSGTDETQYF.